A single sample gave rise to the 13 T cell receptor beta chains below, sequenced in a study of early T cells in non-severe SARS-CoV-2 infection. TCRdb used MiXCR to reprocess the 5' RACE reads, holding one entry per CDR3 protein. The sample has more than 65,000 distinct CDR3 sequences, roughly 4.8% seen once. The specimen comprised whole blood, sampled at baseline. The receptor source for this set is an adult who was a healthcare worker with PCR-confirmed SARS-CoV-2 infection or an uninfected control (not recorded which). The donor label of this sample is uncertain.

This clonotype has at least ten counts. This chain links TRBV7-2 with TRBJ2-5; tentatively, D is TRBD1 (6 bases). V lost 6 bases and J lost 1, with 12 bases in between. Per the germline V gene, CDR1 is SGHTA and CDR2 is FQGNSA. CDR3 length: 14 residues. This CDR3 is CASRPGQFQETQYF. CDR3 coding DNA: TGTGCCAGCAGACCTGGACAGTTCCAAGAGACCCAGTACTTC.

The sample holds many counts of this clonotype. The CDR3 protein is CASSKAPKGDTQYF. The CDR3 region has the DNA TGTGCCAGTAGTAAGGCCCCGAAGGGCGATACGCAGTATTTT. V and J are TRBV19 and TRBJ2-3, with D unresolved. Germline CDR1 reads LNHDA; CDR2 reads SQIVND (reference sequence). This CDR3 comprises 14 residues. The V gene lost 4 bases and the J gene lost 6 bases, with 14 bases spanning the gap.

This clonotype occurred a few times. The gene calls are TRBV12-3 or TRBV12-4 and TRBJ2-7; tentatively, D is TRBD1 or TRBD2 (5 bases each). Between the trimmed V and J ends, which lost 1 base and 0 bases, there was a span of 7 bases. This CDR3 region has 14 residues. DNA of the CDR3: TGTGCCAGCAGTTTAGGAGGGGACTCCTACGAGCAGTACTTC. Translating it yields CASSLGGDSYEQYF.

This clonotype was recorded a few times. V is TRBV3-1 and J is TRBJ2-7; D remains ambiguous. Trimming cost V 0 bases and J 4 bases, with 13 bases left between them. The CDR3 is 15 residues long. Germline V gene lookup returns CDR1 LGHDT and CDR2 YNNKEL (reference sequence). CDR3 protein: CASSQDLIGSYEQYF. The DNA of the CDR3 is TGTGCCAGCAGCCAAGACCTCATAGGGTCATACGAGCAGTACTTC.

This clonotype appeared many times. V is TRBV6-5 and J is TRBJ2-1, with 8 bases that match TRBD2. After removal of 8 bases from V and 3 bases from J, the junction contained 3 bases not matched to a gene. Per the germline V gene, CDR1 is MNHEY and CDR2 is SVGAGI. The CDR3 length is 13 residues. The CDR3 bases are TGTGCCAGCCATAGCGGGGACTACAATGAGCAGTTCTTC. It encodes CASHSGDYNEQFF.

The CDR3 DNA is TGTGCCATCAGTGAGTCAAAGGAGGGAGTATCTGACATTCAGTACTTC. Its protein product is CAISESKEGVSDIQYF. The chain couples TRBV10-3 to TRBJ2-4, with D possibly TRBD2 on 6 matching bases. CDR1 and CDR2 (germline): ENHRY, SYGVKD. The germline V and J ends were trimmed by 0 bases and 8 bases, with 17 bases remaining between them. The CDR3 has 16 amino acids.

The sample holds many counts of this clonotype. J is TRBJ1-5 and V is TRBV7-8, with a tentative D call TRBD1 (6 bases). Germline V gives CDR1 SGHVS, CDR2 FQNEAQ. CDR3 length: 16 residues. Trimming removed 4 bases from V and 2 bases from J, with 15 bases in between. The CDR3 reads CASSSRYRDGNQPQHF. The CDR3, as DNA: TGTGCCAGCAGCTCACGGTACAGGGACGGCAATCAGCCCCAGCATTTT.

CDR3: CASSLRDSSYNEQFF. The CDR3 DNA is TGTGCCAGCAGCCTCAGGGACAGCTCCTACAATGAGCAGTTCTTC. V usage is TRBV3-1 and J usage is TRBJ2-1; 7 bases map to TRBD1. Germline values: CDR1 LGHDT, CDR2 YNNKEL (reference sequence). This CDR3 comprises 15 residues. After removal of 4 bases from V and 0 bases from J, the junction contained 3 bases not matched to a gene.

In its sample, this clonotype was seen a few times. The chain combines TRBV5-1 with TRBJ2-3; 7 bases agree with TRBD1. With V trimmed by 4 bases and J by 2 bases, 7 bases remained unmatched. Germline V CDR1 and CDR2: SGHRS, YFSETQ. The CDR3 sequence is 15 residues long. The CDR3 DNA sequence: TGCGCCAGCAGCATGGGACAGCCCACCACAGATACGCAGTATTTT. It codes for CASSMGQPTTDTQYF.

This clonotype was counted at least ten times. The rearrangement uses TRBV20-1 and TRBJ2-7; D perhaps matches TRBD2 (6 bases). The CDR3 consists of 14 residues. Germline CDR1 reads DFQATT; CDR2 reads SNEGSKA (reference sequence). Trimming shortened V by 3 bases and J by 6 bases, and 18 bases separated the two germline ends. The CDR3 sequence is CSARGDSINFEQYF. CDR3 in DNA: TGCAGTGCTAGGGGGGACTCGATAAATTTCGAGCAGTACTTC.

There are a few counts of this clonotype. The chain carries TRBV7-6 and TRBJ2-3, with D perhaps TRBD2 (5 bases). The CDR3 consists of 14 residues. Trimming left V 5 bases short and J 4 bases short, with 13 bases between. In germline, CDR1 is SGHVS, CDR2 FNYEAQ. CDR3 amino acids: CASSPTRGPDTQYF. CDR3 DNA sequence: TGTGCCAGCAGCCCCACCAGAGGGCCAGATACGCAGTATTTT.

This clonotype came up a few times. The chain recombines TRBV5-1 with TRBJ2-7, with D unclear. The V gene's germline CDR1 is SGHRS and CDR2 YFSETQ. The CDR3 has 16 residues. Deletions cut 7 bases from V and 2 bases from J, with 22 bases between. The CDR3 protein is CASLPGPPSNAYEQYF. As DNA, the CDR3 is TGCGCCAGCCTTCCCGGGCCCCCCTCAAACGCCTACGAGCAGTACTTC.

This clonotype was seen at least ten times. The gene calls are TRBV11-2 and TRBJ2-3; 8 positions agree with TRBD2. The CDR3 covers 15 residues. V shed 6 bases, J shed 2 bases, and the junction held 7 bases outside the gene matches. Looked up from germline, CDR1 is SGHAT and CDR2 is FQNNGV. CDR3 nucleotide sequence: TGTGCCAGCAGATGGAGCGGGGGATACACAGATACGCAGTATTTT. Amino acid sequence: CASRWSGGYTDTQYF.